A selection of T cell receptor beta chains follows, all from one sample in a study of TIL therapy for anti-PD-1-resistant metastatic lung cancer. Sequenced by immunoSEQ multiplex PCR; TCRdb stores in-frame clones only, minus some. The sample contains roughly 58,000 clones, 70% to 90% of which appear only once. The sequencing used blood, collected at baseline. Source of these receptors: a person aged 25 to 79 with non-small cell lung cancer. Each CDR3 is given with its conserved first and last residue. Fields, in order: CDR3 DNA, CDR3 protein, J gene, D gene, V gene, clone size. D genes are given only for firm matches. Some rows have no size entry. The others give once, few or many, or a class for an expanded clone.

TGTGCCAGCAGCTTCGGACAGGGGAAAGCTAATGAAAAACTGTTTTTT | CASSFGQGKANEKLFF | TRBJ1-4 | TRBD1 | TRBV7-9 | few
TGTGCCAGCAGCCCCCGGGGCGACTCCTACGAGCAGTACTTC | CASSPRGDSYEQYF | TRBJ2-7 | . | TRBV6-5 | .
TGTGCCACCTGGGCGGGGACCACTGAAGCTTTCTTT | CATWAGTTEAFF | TRBJ1-1 | . | TRBV10-3 | .
TGTGCCAGCACCCGGAAGGTAGCGGGATCGGGGGGTTACAATGAGCAGTTCTTC | CASTRKVAGSGGYNEQFF | TRBJ2-1 | TRBD2 | TRBV7-2 | .
TGTGCCAGCGCGGGGTCTAGCTCCTATAATTCACCCCTCCACTTT | CASAGSSSYNSPLHF | TRBJ1-6 | . | TRBV28 | few
TGTGCCAGCAGCTTGCGGGAGGCTCCTTTCTTC | CASSLREAPFF | TRBJ2-1 | TRBD2 | TRBV13 | few
TGTGCCAGCAGCTTGGGTTATAGAGCAGGCGATGAGCAGTTCTTC | CASSLGYRAGDEQFF | TRBJ2-1 | . | TRBV7-7 | few
TGTGCCTGGAGTGAACAGCTTAATTCACCCCTCCACTTT | CAWSEQLNSPLHF | TRBJ1-6 | . | TRBV30 | .
TGTGCCAGCTCACCCCCTAGCGGGGGGGGCACAGATACGCAGTATTTT | CASSPPSGGGTDTQYF | TRBJ2-3 | TRBD2 | TRBV18 | .
TGTGCCAGCAGCTACCAAGGGGGGGGACGCACAGATACGCAGTATTTT | CASSYQGGGRTDTQYF | TRBJ2-3 | . | TRBV7-6 | .
TGTGCCAGCAGTTCATTAGCGGGAGGGTACACAGATACGCAGTATTTT | CASSSLAGGYTDTQYF | TRBJ2-3 | TRBD2 | TRBV6-5 | once
TGTGCCAGCAGCCCCCTGGCTACGCAGTATTTT | CASSPLATQYF | TRBJ2-3 | . | TRBV12-3/TRBV12-4 | .
TGTGCCAGCTCAACCGGGACAGTTTACGAGCAGTACTTC | CASSTGTVYEQYF | TRBJ2-7 | TRBD1 | TRBV18 | few
TGTGCCAGCAGCCGGGGAGGGGATGGACAGCCCCAGCATTTT | CASSRGGDGQPQHF | TRBJ1-5 | . | TRBV5-5 | .
TGTGCCAGCAGCCAACCCGCTTGGGGGGGGCAGGAGGTTGAGCAGTTCTTC | CASSQPAWGGQEVEQFF | TRBJ2-1 | . | TRBV14 | .
TGTGCCAGCAGATCGGGCCAGGGCTATGGCTACACCTTC | CASRSGQGYGYTF | TRBJ1-2 | . | TRBV6-5 | .
TGTGCCAGCAGCTTACAGGGGGCGTTTAATGAGCAGTTCTTC | CASSLQGAFNEQFF | TRBJ2-1 | TRBD1 | TRBV7-3 | once
TGCGCCAGCAGTGAGTCGGGAGGTGCCCGGATCACCGGGGAGCTGTTTTTT | CASSESGGARITGELFF | TRBJ2-2 | . | TRBV10-1 | .
TGTGCCAGCAGCTTAGAGAGGCAAGAGACCCAGTACTTC | CASSLERQETQYF | TRBJ2-5 | . | TRBV7-7 | .
TGTGCCAGCAGTGATCCCCGACGGGGGGGCGGGGGCAATCAGCCCCAGCATTTT | CASSDPRRGGGGNQPQHF | TRBJ1-5 | . | TRBV6-2/TRBV6-3 | few
TGTGCCAGCAGCCCACTAATGTCCTATTCGCCCGCGTTAAATCAGCCCCAGCATTTT | CASSPLMSYSPALNQPQHF | TRBJ1-5 | . | TRBV7-3 | .
TGTGCCAGCAGGATGGAGTGGCTGGCCACCGGGGAGCTGTTTTTT | CASRMEWLATGELFF | TRBJ2-2 | . | TRBV6-5 | .
TGTGCCAGCAGGACAGGGGGCACCTACGAGCAGTACTTC | CASRTGGTYEQYF | TRBJ2-7 | TRBD1 | TRBV28 | .
TGTGCCAGCAGTGAAGGGACAGGGGGCTTACAGCCCCAGCATTTT | CASSEGTGGLQPQHF | TRBJ1-5 | TRBD1 | TRBV2 | .
TGTGCCAGCATGCGGGACGTCGAAGGCTACACCTTC | CASMRDVEGYTF | TRBJ1-2 | . | TRBV7-9 | .
TGCGCCAGCAGCCGGACAGGCCTGGATGGCTACACCTTC | CASSRTGLDGYTF | TRBJ1-2 | TRBD1 | TRBV4-1 | once
TGTGCCAGCAGCGTAGTGGGGTCACCCCGGGACTATGGCTACACCTTC | CASSVVGSPRDYGYTF | TRBJ1-2 | . | TRBV9 | .
TGTGCCATCAGTGAGTCGACTACTAGCGGGATGGCTGAGCAGTTCTTC | CAISESTTSGMAEQFF | TRBJ2-1 | TRBD2 | TRBV10-3 | .
TGTGCCAGCAGCCAAGTAGGGGGCGCAGATACGCAGTATTTT | CASSQVGGADTQYF | TRBJ2-3 | TRBD1 | TRBV3-1/TRBV3-2 | .
TGCAGTACAGGGGGGAGGAATGAGCAGTTCTTC | CSTGGRNEQFF | TRBJ2-1 | TRBD1 | TRBV20-1 | .
TGTGCCAGCAGCCTCACTCAGAGCTCCTACGAGCAGTACTTC | CASSLTQSSYEQYF | TRBJ2-7 | . | TRBV5-4 | .
TGTGCCAGTAGTATAGAGGGTAGCGGGTTGGGTTACAATGAGCAGTTCTTC | CASSIEGSGLGYNEQFF | TRBJ2-1 | TRBD2 | TRBV19 | .
TGTGCCACCAGCAGAGCTGCAAATGAGCAGTTCTTC | CATSRAANEQFF | TRBJ2-1 | . | TRBV15 | .
TGCGCCAGCAGCCCCTTGGGACTAGTAACGTTCACAGATACGCAGTATTTT | CASSPLGLVTFTDTQYF | TRBJ2-3 | TRBD2 | TRBV5-1 | .
TGTGCCAGCAGTGTGGGACCACTAAGCTCCTACAATGAGCAGTTCTTC | CASSVGPLSSYNEQFF | TRBJ2-1 | . | TRBV2 | .
TGCGCCAGCAGCCATTACAGGGGGCAAGACGAGCAGTACTTC | CASSHYRGQDEQYF | TRBJ2-7 | TRBD1 | TRBV4-1 | .
TGCGCCAGCAGCCTGCGGGGGGGCCGGAACGAGCAGTACTTC | CASSLRGGRNEQYF | TRBJ2-7 | TRBD2 | TRBV4-1 | .
TGCGCCAGCAGTCCAAGGCGAGGGGAAAAACTGTTTTTT | CASSPRRGEKLFF | TRBJ1-4 | . | TRBV5-1 | .
TGTGCCAGCAGCCCTAGCGGGGGCTCCTACAATGAGCAGTTCTTC | CASSPSGGSYNEQFF | TRBJ2-1 | TRBD2 | TRBV6-2/TRBV6-3 | .
TGCGCCAGCAGCCCGCAATGGGAGGGAGACTATGGCTACACCTTC | CASSPQWEGDYGYTF | TRBJ1-2 | . | TRBV4-3 | .
TGTGCCAGCAGCCTGGGACATTTGAACACTGAAGCTTTCTTT | CASSLGHLNTEAFF | TRBJ1-1 | . | TRBV7-9 | .
TGTGCCACCAGTGATTCAACCAGGGAAGAGACCCAGTACTTC | CATSDSTREETQYF | TRBJ2-5 | . | TRBV24-1 | .
TGTGCCAGCAGCGACGGGACTCCGGATGAGCAGTTCTTC | CASSDGTPDEQFF | TRBJ2-1 | . | TRBV9 | .
TGTGCCAGCAGAGGTCCGGGACAGGGTGTTTTCTTT | CASRGPGQGVFF | TRBJ1-1 | TRBD1 | TRBV6-5 | .
TGTGCCAGCAGCGCCGACATTCGTCCCTACGAGCAGTACTTC | CASSADIRPYEQYF | TRBJ2-7 | . | TRBV7-8 | .
TGCGCCAGCAGCCAAGGGGCAGAGATTTCCTACGAGCAGTACTTC | CASSQGAEISYEQYF | TRBJ2-7 | . | TRBV4-3 | .
TGTGCCAGCAGCTCCCGACCGGGGACTTCATACAATGAGCAGTTCTTC | CASSSRPGTSYNEQFF | TRBJ2-1 | . | TRBV7-8 | .
TGTGCCTGGAGTCCTAGGACAGGGTGGAATACTGAAGCTTTCTTT | CAWSPRTGWNTEAFF | TRBJ1-1 | TRBD1 | TRBV30 | .
TGTGCCAGCAGCCGGGGGACAGGCGGGGAGCTGTTTTTT | CASSRGTGGELFF | TRBJ2-2 | TRBD1 | TRBV6-5 | .
TGTGCCAGCAGCGTAGCGGCTAGCGGGGGGGCTGGTCAAGAGACCCAGTACTTC | CASSVAASGGAGQETQYF | TRBJ2-5 | TRBD2 | TRBV9 | .
TGTGCCAGCAGTGAAGGGCCAGCCATTGGGCCCCAGCATTTT | CASSEGPAIGPQHF | TRBJ1-5 | . | TRBV6-1 | .
TGTGCCAGCAGTTACTCTGCGAGCTCTAGCACAGATACGCAGTATTTT | CASSYSASSSTDTQYF | TRBJ2-3 | . | TRBV6-5 | .
TGTGCCAGCAGCACAGGGCATAAACACTCTGGAAACACCATATATTTT | CASSTGHKHSGNTIYF | TRBJ1-3 | . | TRBV7-2 | once
TGTGCCAGCATCTCCTTTCGGCGGCTAGCGGGGGGGTACAATGAGCAGTTCTTC | CASISFRRLAGGYNEQFF | TRBJ2-1 | TRBD2 | TRBV28 | .
TGCGCCAGCAGCCAAGAGGGCAGCGGGGAGCTGTTTTTT | CASSQEGSGELFF | TRBJ2-2 | . | TRBV4-3 | .
TGTGCCAGCAGCTTAATGGGGCTCCAAGAGACCCAGTACTTC | CASSLMGLQETQYF | TRBJ2-5 | . | TRBV7-3 | few
TGCGCCAGCGGGGCGGGAGGAGTCGCGTTAAACGAGCAGTACTTC | CASGAGGVALNEQYF | TRBJ2-7 | TRBD2 | TRBV5-1 | .
TGTGCCAGCAGCTTCACGACAGGGGGCGGAGGTACGCAGTATTTT | CASSFTTGGGGTQYF | TRBJ2-3 | TRBD1 | TRBV7-2 | .
TGTGCCATCAGGGATCTGGACACCGTTTATCATGAGCAGTACTTC | CAIRDLDTVYHEQYF | TRBJ2-7 | . | TRBV10-3 | .
TGTGCCAGCAGTTTCCGGACAGGGGCTGGCACAGATACGCAGTATTTT | CASSFRTGAGTDTQYF | TRBJ2-3 | TRBD1 | TRBV6-6 | .